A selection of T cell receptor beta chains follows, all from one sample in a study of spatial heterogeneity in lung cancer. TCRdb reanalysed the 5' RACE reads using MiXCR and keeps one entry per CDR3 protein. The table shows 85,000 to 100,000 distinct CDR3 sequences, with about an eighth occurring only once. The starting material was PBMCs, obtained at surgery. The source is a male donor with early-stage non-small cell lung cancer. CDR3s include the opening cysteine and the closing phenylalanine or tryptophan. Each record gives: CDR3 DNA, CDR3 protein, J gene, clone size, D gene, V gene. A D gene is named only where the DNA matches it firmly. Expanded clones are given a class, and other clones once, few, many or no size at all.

cdr3_nt: TGTGCCAGCAGCCAGACCGCCGCCAGCGAGCAGTTCTTC
cdr3_aa: CASSQTAASEQFF
j_call: TRBJ2-1
clone_size: NA
d_call: NA
v_call: TRBV5-4

cdr3_nt: TGCGCCAGCAGCTTGGGACAGGCTACCACCGGGGAGCTGTTTTTT
cdr3_aa: CASSLGQATTGELFF
j_call: TRBJ2-2
clone_size: NA
d_call: NA
v_call: TRBV5-1

cdr3_nt: TGTGCCAGCAGCTTTTTCTCCGGGACAGGGGTCGCCGGGGAGCTGTTTTTT
cdr3_aa: CASSFFSGTGVAGELFF
j_call: TRBJ2-2
clone_size: many
d_call: TRBD1
v_call: TRBV11-1

cdr3_nt: TGTGCCACCTCCGGGACGCAAAATCAGCCCCAGCATTTT
cdr3_aa: CATSGTQNQPQHF
j_call: TRBJ1-5
clone_size: NA
d_call: NA
v_call: TRBV18

cdr3_nt: TGTGCCAGCAGTTACGGGACTAGCGGGGCCTACAATGAGCAGTTCTTC
cdr3_aa: CASSYGTSGAYNEQFF
j_call: TRBJ2-1
clone_size: NA
d_call: TRBD2
v_call: TRBV6-1

cdr3_nt: TGTGCCATCAGTGAGGGACTGAGCACAGATACGCAGTATTTT
cdr3_aa: CAISEGLSTDTQYF
j_call: TRBJ2-3
clone_size: NA
d_call: NA
v_call: TRBV10-3

cdr3_nt: TGTGCCAGCAGCTTAGCGGCAGGTAGCACAGATACGCAGTATTTT
cdr3_aa: CASSLAAGSTDTQYF
j_call: TRBJ2-3
clone_size: many
d_call: NA
v_call: TRBV7-9

cdr3_nt: TGTGCCAGTTACGGACAGGGCAACACCGGGGAGCTGTTTTTT
cdr3_aa: CASYGQGNTGELFF
j_call: TRBJ2-2
clone_size: few
d_call: TRBD1
v_call: TRBV7-2

cdr3_nt: TGTGCCAGCAGCCCATTTACCGGGACAGGGTCCTACGAGCAGTACTTC
cdr3_aa: CASSPFTGTGSYEQYF
j_call: TRBJ2-7
clone_size: few
d_call: TRBD1
v_call: TRBV14

cdr3_nt: TGTGCCATCAGGGGGGACCAGAATGAAAAACTGTTTTTT
cdr3_aa: CAIRGDQNEKLFF
j_call: TRBJ1-4
clone_size: many
d_call: NA
v_call: TRBV10-3

cdr3_nt: TGTGCCAGCAGCTTAGACCCCGGCAGCTACACCTTC
cdr3_aa: CASSLDPGSYTF
j_call: TRBJ1-2
clone_size: NA
d_call: NA
v_call: TRBV7-9

cdr3_nt: TGTGCCATCAGTGGTGGGACAGGGACCCACGAGCAGTACTTC
cdr3_aa: CAISGGTGTHEQYF
j_call: TRBJ2-7
clone_size: NA
d_call: TRBD1
v_call: TRBV10-3

cdr3_nt: TGTGCCAGCAGCTTAGACTATACGCAGTATTTT
cdr3_aa: CASSLDYTQYF
j_call: TRBJ2-3
clone_size: many
d_call: NA
v_call: TRBV11-2

cdr3_nt: TGCAGTGCTAGCAGGGGAACGAATGAGCAGTTCTTC
cdr3_aa: CSASRGTNEQFF
j_call: TRBJ2-1
clone_size: NA
d_call: NA
v_call: TRBV20-1

cdr3_nt: TGTGCCAGCAGTCCGCCGGGACTGGCCACCTACGAGCAGTACTTC
cdr3_aa: CASSPPGLATYEQYF
j_call: TRBJ2-7
clone_size: NA
d_call: NA
v_call: TRBV28

cdr3_nt: TGTGCCAGCAGTTTCCCCCCGGGTAAGCGGGGAGACAATGAGCAGTTCTTC
cdr3_aa: CASSFPPGKRGDNEQFF
j_call: TRBJ2-1
clone_size: many
d_call: TRBD2
v_call: TRBV27

cdr3_nt: TGTGCCAGCAGCCAAGCGGGTCTAGCCAAAAACATTCAGTACTTC
cdr3_aa: CASSQAGLAKNIQYF
j_call: TRBJ2-4
clone_size: NA
d_call: NA
v_call: TRBV7-2

cdr3_nt: TGTGCTAGTGGTCCGGGATTAGCGGGACTTGCAGATACGCAGTATTTT
cdr3_aa: CASGPGLAGLADTQYF
j_call: TRBJ2-3
clone_size: few
d_call: TRBD2
v_call: TRBV12-5

cdr3_nt: TGCAGTGCTTCAGGGTCCTACGAGCAGTACTTC
cdr3_aa: CSASGSYEQYF
j_call: TRBJ2-7
clone_size: few
d_call: NA
v_call: TRBV20-1

cdr3_nt: TGTGCCTGGAACCAAAACAGGGTAAATGAGCAGTTCTTC
cdr3_aa: CAWNQNRVNEQFF
j_call: TRBJ2-1
clone_size: NA
d_call: NA
v_call: TRBV30

cdr3_nt: TGCGCCAGCAGCTTGGATCGAGCGGGAGGGAGTGTCTACGAGCAGTACTTC
cdr3_aa: CASSLDRAGGSVYEQYF
j_call: TRBJ2-7
clone_size: NA
d_call: TRBD2
v_call: TRBV5-1

cdr3_nt: TGTGCCAGCAGCCGCCAGTCTTTCGGCTCCTACGAGCAGTACTTC
cdr3_aa: CASSRQSFGSYEQYF
j_call: TRBJ2-7
clone_size: NA
d_call: NA
v_call: TRBV14

cdr3_nt: TGTGCCAGCAGCCAAACCGGGACAAGGAATGAGCAGTACTTC
cdr3_aa: CASSQTGTRNEQYF
j_call: TRBJ2-7
clone_size: many
d_call: NA
v_call: TRBV7-6

cdr3_nt: TGTGCCAGCAGCCGACAGTTCCCTAACTATGGCTACACCTTC
cdr3_aa: CASSRQFPNYGYTF
j_call: TRBJ1-2
clone_size: many
d_call: NA
v_call: TRBV2

cdr3_nt: TGTGCCTGGACCCCCGACCGGTACGAGCAGTACTTC
cdr3_aa: CAWTPDRYEQYF
j_call: TRBJ2-7
clone_size: NA
d_call: NA
v_call: TRBV30

cdr3_nt: TGCAGCGTTGAAAGGCGGATGAACACTGAAGCTTTCTTT
cdr3_aa: CSVERRMNTEAFF
j_call: TRBJ1-1
clone_size: many
d_call: NA
v_call: TRBV29-1

cdr3_nt: TGCAGCGTTGTCGCCGGGAACAACTACGAGCAGTACTTC
cdr3_aa: CSVVAGNNYEQYF
j_call: TRBJ2-7
clone_size: few
d_call: NA
v_call: TRBV29-1

cdr3_nt: TGTGCCAGCAGCCCTGGACAGGGAAGAGCGGACACCGGGGAGCTGTTTTTT
cdr3_aa: CASSPGQGRADTGELFF
j_call: TRBJ2-2
clone_size: few
d_call: NA
v_call: TRBV3-2

cdr3_nt: TGTGCCAGCAGTTACAACGGCTTCGGGGCCAACGTCCTGACTTTC
cdr3_aa: CASSYNGFGANVLTF
j_call: TRBJ2-6
clone_size: many
d_call: NA
v_call: TRBV6-2/TRBV6-3

cdr3_nt: TGTGCCAGCAGCCTCGACTCTGCCTCCTACGAGCAGTACTTC
cdr3_aa: CASSLDSASYEQYF
j_call: TRBJ2-7
clone_size: NA
d_call: NA
v_call: TRBV7-2

cdr3_nt: TGCGCCAGCAGCTTGGCACAGGGTCCCGGGGCCAACGTCCTGACTTTC
cdr3_aa: CASSLAQGPGANVLTF
j_call: TRBJ2-6
clone_size: few
d_call: NA
v_call: TRBV5-1

cdr3_nt: TGCGCCAGCAGCCAAGACCCAGGGAGCCGGTACACAGATACGCAGTATTTT
cdr3_aa: CASSQDPGSRYTDTQYF
j_call: TRBJ2-3
clone_size: few
d_call: NA
v_call: TRBV4-3

cdr3_nt: TGTGCCAGCAACTGGCGGGGGGACTCCTACAATGAGCAGTTCTTC
cdr3_aa: CASNWRGDSYNEQFF
j_call: TRBJ2-1
clone_size: NA
d_call: TRBD2
v_call: TRBV6-2/TRBV6-3

cdr3_nt: TGTGCCAGCAGCGATGGGACAGGGGCAGATACGCAGTATTTT
cdr3_aa: CASSDGTGADTQYF
j_call: TRBJ2-3
clone_size: few
d_call: TRBD1
v_call: TRBV11-3